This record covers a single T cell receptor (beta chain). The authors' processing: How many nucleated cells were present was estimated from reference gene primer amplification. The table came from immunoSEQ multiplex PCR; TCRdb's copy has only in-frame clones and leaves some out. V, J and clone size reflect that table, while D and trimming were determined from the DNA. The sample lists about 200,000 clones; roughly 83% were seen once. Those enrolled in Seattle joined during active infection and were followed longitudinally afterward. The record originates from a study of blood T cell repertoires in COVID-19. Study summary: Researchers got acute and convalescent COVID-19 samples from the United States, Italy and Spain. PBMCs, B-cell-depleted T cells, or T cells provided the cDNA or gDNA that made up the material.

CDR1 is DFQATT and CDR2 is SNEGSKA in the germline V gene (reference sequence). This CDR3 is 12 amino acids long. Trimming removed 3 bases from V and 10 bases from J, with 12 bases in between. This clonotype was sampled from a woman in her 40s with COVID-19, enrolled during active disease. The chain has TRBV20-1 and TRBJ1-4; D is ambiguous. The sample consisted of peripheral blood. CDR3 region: CSASAGYGKLFF. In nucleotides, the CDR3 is TGCAGTGCTAGTGCCGGGTACGGAAAACTGTTTTTT.